The 24 T cell receptor beta chains listed next were all sequenced from one sample in a study of identical twins. TCRdb used MiXCR to reprocess the 5' RACE reads, holding one entry per CDR3 protein. Here the sample spans 500,000 or so distinct CDR3 sequences, approximately 15% being singletons. The data were also submitted as part of a second study, on yellow fever vaccine responses in identical twins.

Material: CD4+ T cells sorted from blood. These receptors were obtained from a young woman in good health.

Remarks on this clonotype: A junction boundary mismatches the germline segment, possibly from a read error. The chain combines TRBV7-7 with TRBJ2-1; D might be TRBD2 (6 bases). The germline V gene encodes CDR1 SSHAT and CDR2 FNYEAQ (reference sequence). CDR3 length: 14 amino acids. The CDR3 region is CASSSSGVGGEQFF. The CDR3 DNA follows: TGTGCTAGCAGCTCATCGGGGGTCGGCGGTGAGCAGTTCTTC.

The genes are TRBV4-1 and TRBJ2-3; D may be TRBD2 (5 bases). The CDR3 loop spans 15 amino acids. The ends were cut back, 3 bases at V and 7 bases at J, with 17 bases in the middle. The germline CDR1 and CDR2 sequences are MGHRA and YSYEKL. The CDR3 here is CASSQPGSDGYTQYF. As DNA, the CDR3 is TGCGCCAGCAGCCAGCCGGGATCAGACGGGTATACGCAGTATTTT.

This clonotype has a handful of counts. V and J are TRBV20-1 and TRBJ2-3, with D tentatively TRBD2 (6 bases). This CDR3 has 14 amino acids. Germline V gene data show CDR1 as DFQATT and CDR2 as SNEGSKA (reference sequence). Trimming shortened V by 6 bases and J by 5 bases, and 18 bases separated the two germline ends. The CDR3 region is CSAPPGGSGDTQYF. The CDR3 DNA is TGCAGTGCACCACCTGGGGGGAGTGGAGATACGCAGTATTTT.

The table lists this clonotype with a few counts. V and J are TRBV20-1 and TRBJ2-3, with D possibly being TRBD1 or TRBD2 (6 bases each). V lost 3 bases and J 4 bases, leaving 20 bases between the germline ends. The length of the CDR3 is 16 residues. Germline loops: CDR1 DFQATT, CDR2 SNEGSKA (reference sequence). The CDR3 protein is CSASQGRGQGADTQYF. CDR3 DNA: TGCAGTGCTAGTCAGGGACGGGGGCAGGGCGCAGATACGCAGTATTTT.

This rearrangement joins TRBV30 to TRBJ2-5; 11 bases align to TRBD1. The CDR3 sequence is 13 residues long. The V gene's germline CDR1 is GTSNPN and CDR2 SVGIG (reference sequence). Unmatched junction bases numbered 3, after V lost 5 bases and J lost 4 bases. In DNA form, the CDR3 reads TGTGCCTGGCGGGGGACAGGGGGAGAGACCCAGTACTTC. Translation: CAWRGTGGETQYF.

This clonotype was seen a few times. The chain joins TRBV5-1 to TRBJ2-3, with TRBD1 matching over 11 bases. This CDR3 has 16 amino acids. V was pared by 4 bases and J by 4 bases, with 8 bases of the junction left unmatched. The germline V gene has CDR1 SGHRS and CDR2 YFSETQ. Here the CDR3 DNA reads TGCGCCAGCAGCCCAGGGGGGACAGGGGGAGCAGATACGCAGTATTTT. This translates into CASSPGGTGGADTQYF.

This clonotype was seen a handful of times. This chain connects TRBV29-1 to TRBJ2-7, with D maybe TRBD2 (5 bases). From germline, CDR1 is SQVTM and CDR2 ANQGSEA. The CDR3 runs 11 residues. V lost 5 bases and J lost 3, with 8 bases in between. The CDR3 region is CSVSGDYEQYF. The CDR3, as DNA: TGCAGCGTTTCCGGGGACTACGAGCAGTACTTC.

This rearrangement joins TRBV27 to TRBJ2-1; D gene ambiguous. Germline V gives CDR1 MNHEY, CDR2 SMNVEV (reference sequence). Between the trimmed V and J ends, which lost 7 bases and 4 bases, there was a span of 11 bases. The CDR3 is 13 amino acids. The DNA for the CDR3 is TGTGCCAGCAAAGAATTTCCGTACAATGAGCAGTTCTTC. The encoded protein is CASKEFPYNEQFF.

A few counts support this clonotype. This chain connects TRBV9 to TRBJ2-3; 8 bases line up with TRBD2. V dropped 3 bases and J dropped 6; count of bases not matched to a gene: 21. The CDR3 covers 19 residues. From germline, CDR1 is SGDLS and CDR2 YYNGEE. This CDR3 reads CASSGGHNLIGTSLDTQYF. In nucleotides, the CDR3 is TGTGCCAGCAGCGGGGGACATAACCTGATAGGGACTAGTCTGGATACGCAGTATTTT.

The chain uses TRBV7-6 and TRBJ2-3; D gene uncertain. V dropped 4 bases and J dropped 3 bases, with 8 bases sitting between them. From germline, CDR1 is SGHVS and CDR2 FNYEAQ. The CDR3 runs to 13 residues. The CDR3 region is CASSSRPTDTQYF. DNA of the CDR3: TGTGCCAGCAGCTCTCGACCGACAGATACGCAGTATTTT. Full variable domain (remainder filled in from reference TRBV7-6 and TRBJ2-3): GAGVSQSPRYKVTKRGQDVALRCDPISGHVSLYWYRQALGQGPEFLTYFNYEAQQDKSGLPNDRFSAERPEGSISTLTIQRTEQRDSAMYRCASSSRPTDTQYFGPGTRLTVL.

Concerning this clonotype: The junction differs from germline at one of its ends, possibly a read error. The chain combines TRBV7-9 with TRBJ2-3; the match to TRBD2 covers 11 bases. The CDR3 extends over 17 amino acids. Germline V gene data show CDR1 as SEHNR and CDR2 as FQNEAQ (reference sequence). CDR3 sequence (DNA): TGTGCCAGCACCTTAATTCCGGGACTAGCGGACACAGATACGCAGTATTTT. Encoded protein: CASTLIPGLADTDTQYF.

The V call is TRBV7-2, the J call TRBJ2-1; the match to TRBD2 covers 10 bases. Trimming removed 4 bases from V and 9 bases from J; junction bases left unmatched: 9. There are 15 residues in the CDR3. Germline lookup yields CDR1 SGHTA and CDR2 FQGNSA. CDR3 region: CASSSGLAGVGEQFF. CDR3 DNA: TGTGCCAGCAGCTCAGGGCTAGCGGGGGTTGGTGAGCAGTTCTTC.

There are a few counts of this clonotype. The chain recombines TRBV7-9 with TRBJ2-1; TRBD2 aligns across 9 bases. Unmatched junction bases numbered 6, after V lost 4 bases and J lost 5 bases. The CDR3 extends over 15 amino acids. Germline CDR1 is SEHNR and CDR2 is FQNEAQ (reference sequence). CDR3 in DNA: TGTGCCAGCAGCTCCTTGACTAGCGGAGACAATGAGCAGTTCTTC. Translation gives CASSSLTSGDNEQFF. Combining the CDR3 with reference TRBV7-9 and TRBJ2-1 gives the whole variable domain DTGVSQNPRHKITKRGQNVTFRCDPISEHNRLYWYRQTLGQGPEFLTYFQNEAQLEKSRLLSDRFSAERPKGSFSTLEIQRTEQGDSAMYLCASSSLTSGDNEQFFGPGTRLTVL.

Comment on this clonotype: At one boundary the junction diverges from the germline segment, which might be a read error. V gene TRBV7-2 combines with J gene TRBJ2-5, with a possible D match to TRBD1 (7 bases). The length of the CDR3 is 16 residues. Germline V CDR1 and CDR2: SGHTA, FQGNSA. The CDR3 loop is CASSSGTDKLREIQYF. CDR3 DNA: TGTGCCAGCAGCTCGGGGACAGACAAACTTCGGGAGATCCAGTACTTC. The complete variable domain, with remaining parts taken from reference TRBV7-2 and TRBJ2-5, reads GAGVSQSPSNKVTEKGKDVELRCDPISGHTALYWYRQSLGQGLEFLIYFQGNSAPDKSGLPSDRFSAERTGGSVSTLTIQRTQQEDSAVYLCASSSGTDKLREIQYFGPGTRLLVL.

This clonotype was picked up a small number of times. The chain employs TRBV29-1 and TRBJ1-4, with D hard to call. Germline values: CDR1 SQVTM, CDR2 ANQGSEA. V dropped 4 bases and J dropped 8 bases, with 14 bases sitting between them. CDR3 length equals 13 residues. CDR3 nucleotides: TGCAGCGTTGCGAACCACCCCGGGGAAAAACTGTTTTTT. It yields the protein CSVANHPGEKLFF.

In its sample, this clonotype was seen a few times. This chain joins TRBV6-1 and TRBJ2-7; tentatively, D is TRBD2 (6 bases). Germline CDR1 reads MNHNS; CDR2 reads SASEGT. The CDR3 runs to 14 residues. V was clipped by 6 bases and J by 0 bases, with 12 bases between them. CDR3 bases: TGTGCCAGCAGACACCGGGGGAACTCCTACGAGCAGTACTTC. Translating gives CASRHRGNSYEQYF.

CDR3 coding DNA: TGTGCCAGCAGCTTAAAGGGCGGGGGTTTTGAGACCCAGTACTTC. This translates into CASSLKGGGFETQYF. The rearrangement joins TRBV7-9 to TRBJ2-5; 7 bases fit TRBD2. In germline, CDR1 is SEHNR, CDR2 FQNEAQ (reference sequence). This CDR3 spans 15 amino acids. The J segment lost 5 bases and the V segment lost 2 bases, leaving 8 bases of the junction unmatched.

This chain connects TRBV5-1 to TRBJ2-1; the D gene is possibly TRBD1 (6 bases). Trimming removed 1 base at V and 8 bases at J, with 19 bases between. Germline V gene lookup returns CDR1 SGHRS and CDR2 YFSETQ. The CDR3 is 16 residues long. This chain's CDR3 is CASSLSTGTMADEQFF. The CDR3 nucleotides are TGCGCCAGCAGCTTGTCGACAGGTACTATGGCCGATGAGCAGTTCTTC.

This clonotype was observed a handful of times. The V gene is TRBV12-3 or TRBV12-4, the J gene TRBJ2-4; D remains unclear. CDR3 length equals 16 residues. V lost 2 bases and J 0 bases, leaving 11 bases between the germline ends. The CDR3 DNA follows: TGTGCCAGCAGTTTATTTCCGTTGGTAGCCAAAAACATTCAGTACTTC. Amino acids: CASSLFPLVAKNIQYF.

The V call is TRBV3-1, the J call TRBJ2-5, with 8 bases that match TRBD1. Germline V gives CDR1 LGHDT, CDR2 YNNKEL (reference sequence). V lost 4 bases to trimming and J lost 1 base; unmatched junction nucleotides: 8. The CDR3 runs 16 residues. CDR3 region: CASSRGTGAVQETQYF. For the CDR3, the DNA is TGTGCCAGCAGCCGTGGGACAGGCGCCGTCCAAGAGACCCAGTACTTC.

The V and J genes are TRBV12-3 or TRBV12-4 and TRBJ2-1; 13 bases map to TRBD2. V shed 6 bases, J shed 15 bases, and the junction held 8 bases outside the gene matches. CDR3 length equals 13 residues. CDR3 coding DNA: TGTGCCAGCAGCTCCGGACTAGCGGGAGAGTTGTTCTTC. Residues: CASSSGLAGELFF.

This chain joins TRBV4-2 and TRBJ2-3; 9 bases agree with TRBD2. CDR3 length equals 19 residues. The ends lost 1 base at V and 0 bases at J; junction bases unmatched: 11. The germline V gene has CDR1 LGHNA and CDR2 YNFKEQ. The CDR3 bases are TGTGCCAGCAGCCAAGTTTGGGGTAGCGGGAGCCTTAGCACAGATACGCAGTATTTT. Translation: CASSQVWGSGSLSTDTQYF.

In this sample, this clonotype turned up a few times. The chain carries TRBV7-8 and TRBJ1-1, with TRBD1 as a possible D gene (6 bases). V gave up 2 bases and J gave up 4 bases, with 14 bases separating them. The CDR3 sequence is 15 residues long. Germline V gives CDR1 SGHVS, CDR2 FQNEAQ. CDR3 protein: CASSLSGGQGTEAFF. In DNA, the CDR3 is TGTGCCAGCAGCTTATCGGGGGGGCAGGGCACTGAAGCTTTCTTT.

The V and J genes are TRBV29-1 and TRBJ2-2; D is undetermined. Germline V CDR1 and CDR2: SQVTM, ANQGSEA. The CDR3 totals 12 residues. V was trimmed by 5 bases and J by 6 bases, leaving 10 bases between them. The CDR3: CSVHWGSGELFF. DNA of the CDR3: TGCAGCGTTCATTGGGGTTCCGGGGAGCTGTTTTTT.